The 4 T cell receptor beta chains reported below all come from one sample, sequenced in a study of blood T cells in healthy people across ages. The use of a sample-barcoded 5' primer and a J-beta primer mix characterized a second PCR of roughly 6 to 11 cycles. One entry per CDR3 protein, called by TCRdb with MiXCR from the 5' RACE reads. The data show 800,000 to 950,000 distinct CDR3 sequences, roughly 28% seen once. This sample also appeared in a second study, on T cells of mothers and their children.

The sample comprised blood. These TCRs come from a middle-aged woman in good health.

This chain links TRBV5-1 with TRBJ2-3; TRBD1 matches at 8 bases. This CDR3 region has 16 residues. V shed 0 bases and J 4 bases; nucleotides not matched to a gene: 7. Germline lookup yields CDR1 SGHRS and CDR2 YFSETQ. In nucleotides, the CDR3 is TGCGCCAGCAGCTTGGATGCCAGGGGGCGGTCAGATACGCAGTATTTT. Translation gives CASSLDARGRSDTQYF. Variable domain in full (rest from reference TRBV5-1 and TRBJ2-3): KAGVTQTPRYLIKTRGQQVTLSCSPISGHRSVSWYQQTPGQGLQFLFEYFSETQRNKGNFPGRFSGRQFSNSRSEMNVSTLELGDSALYLCASSLDARGRSDTQYFGPGTRLTVL.

The chain uses TRBV7-8 and TRBJ2-7, with TRBD1 matching 9 bases. The end of the DNA aligns better with TRBJ2-1, so the J call may be wrong. The CDR3 length is 15 residues. Germline assignment: CDR1 SGHVS and CDR2 FQNEAQ. The DNA for the CDR3 is TGTGCCAGCAGCCTTGGACAGGGGATACCCTACGAGCAGTTCTTC. Protein: CASSLGQGIPYEQFF.

The J gene is TRBJ2-7, the V gene TRBV7-8; tentatively, D is TRBD1 (6 bases). V was trimmed by 5 bases and J by 2 bases, leaving 16 bases between them. Per the germline V gene, CDR1 is SGHVS and CDR2 is FQNEAQ. The CDR3 length is 15 residues. In DNA, the CDR3 is TGTGCCAGCAGCCTACAGGGTGGACCTACCTACGAGCAGTACTTC. Amino acid sequence: CASSLQGGPTYEQYF.

This clonotype occurred many times. The chain couples TRBV20-1 to TRBJ2-7, with a possible D match to TRBD1 (6 bases). The length of the CDR3 is 12 residues. V was clipped by 6 bases and J by 4 bases, with 13 bases between them. CDR1 is DFQATT and CDR2 is SNEGSKA in the germline V gene (reference sequence). CDR3 sequence: CSATWTAYEQYF. Here the CDR3 DNA reads TGCAGTGCCACCTGGACAGCGTACGAGCAGTACTTC.